Shown below are 6 T cell receptor beta chains from a single sample sequenced in a study of T-cell reconstitution after alpha-beta-depleted transplantation in children. The library targeted TCRbeta and was prepared with unique molecular identifiers. MiXCR, run by TCRdb on the PCR reads, gives a single entry per CDR3 protein. The profile shows under 250,000 distinct CDR3 sequences, over 15% of them singletons. Sequenced material: PBMCs, mostly from graft donor cells, taken 360 days after TCRalphabeta/CD19-depleted stem cell transplant. These receptors all come from a male patient aged 2 to 9 who had a stem cell transplant for acute lymphoblastic leukemia, so the T cells may come from the graft donor.

V is TRBV29-1 and J is TRBJ2-7, with D perhaps matching TRBD2 (5 bases). V was cut by 2 bases and J by 5 bases, with 10 bases left in between. The CDR3 is 12 amino acids. From germline, CDR1 is SQVTM and CDR2 ANQGSEA. CDR3 in DNA: TGCAGCGTTGAAATTCCCGGGGACGAGCAGTACTTC. Translating gives CSVEIPGDEQYF.

This clonotype was counted many times. The CDR3 reads CSARALLAGGPGELFF. In DNA form, the CDR3 reads TGCAGTGCTAGAGCCCTACTAGCGGGGGGGCCTGGGGAGCTGTTTTTT. J is TRBJ2-2 and V is TRBV20-1; 13 nucleotides line up with TRBD2. V gave up 1 base and J gave up 8 bases; unmatched junction bases: 7. Germline values: CDR1 DFQATT, CDR2 SNEGSKA (reference sequence). The CDR3 sequence is 16 residues long.

This clonotype has more than one count but fewer than ten. The V and J genes are TRBV29-1 and TRBJ2-2, with unresolved D. V gave up 0 bases and J gave up 1 base, with 6 bases separating them. CDR1 is SQVTM and CDR2 is ANQGSEA in the germline V gene. The CDR3 contains 14 residues. Written as DNA, the CDR3 is TGCAGCGTTGAAGAGAACAGGAACACCGGGGAGCTGTTTTTT. It yields the protein CSVEENRNTGELFF.

This clonotype came up a few times. The V call is TRBV7-9, the J call TRBJ1-2; D may be TRBD1 (5 bases). This CDR3 comprises 13 residues. V was trimmed by 3 bases and J by 5 bases, leaving 10 bases between them. CDR1 is SEHNR and CDR2 is FQNEAQ in the germline V gene (reference sequence). The CDR3 is CASSLTVEYGYTF. CDR3 coding DNA: TGTGCCAGCAGCTTGACAGTCGAATATGGCTACACCTTC.

The chain combines TRBV7-9 with TRBJ1-1; 7 bases are a match to TRBD1. Trimming took 5 bases from V and 2 from J; bases not matched to a gene: 11. Germline V lookup: CDR1 SEHNR, CDR2 FQNEAQ (reference sequence). This CDR3 is 16 amino acids long. The CDR3 DNA sequence: TGTGCCAGCAGCGCTCCGAGACAGGGATTAAACACTGAAGCTTTCTTT. The encoded protein is CASSAPRQGLNTEAFF.

The J gene is TRBJ1-2, the V gene TRBV12-3 or TRBV12-4; 8 nucleotides agree with TRBD1. The CDR3 length is 13 residues. Trimming removed 6 bases from V and 6 bases from J; junction bases left unmatched: 6. CDR3 DNA: TGTGCCAGCAGCCGACAGGGGTTTCATGGCTACACCTTC. Its translation is CASSRQGFHGYTF.